This TCR beta chain was obtained from a study of T cells in Graves' hyperthyroidism and ophthalmopathy. Study at large: At the time of initial diagnosis and before any treatment, peripheral blood was collected.

This clonotype was observed many times. The CDR3 is 15 residues long. Germline V gives CDR1 SNHLY, CDR2 FYNNEI. The V and J ends lost 9 bases and 4 bases, in that order; junction bases with no gene match: 13. From RNA transcripts, TCR beta CDR3 regions were amplified. HTBI primers were used for first-round RT-PCR of the TCR CDR3. TCRdb recomputed calls from the multiplex PCR reads with MiXCR, one row per CDR3 protein. The sample shows some 490,000 distinct CDR3 sequences, roughly 15% of them seen only once. The sequenced sample consisted of blood. The V and J genes are TRBV2 and TRBJ2-7, with 9 positions matching TRBD2. This sequence was found in a woman under 40 with Graves' ophthalmopathy. This CDR3 is CARGPRLAGFYEQYF. The CDR3 nucleotides read TGTGCCAGAGGCCCTAGGCTAGCGGGATTTTACGAGCAGTACTTC.